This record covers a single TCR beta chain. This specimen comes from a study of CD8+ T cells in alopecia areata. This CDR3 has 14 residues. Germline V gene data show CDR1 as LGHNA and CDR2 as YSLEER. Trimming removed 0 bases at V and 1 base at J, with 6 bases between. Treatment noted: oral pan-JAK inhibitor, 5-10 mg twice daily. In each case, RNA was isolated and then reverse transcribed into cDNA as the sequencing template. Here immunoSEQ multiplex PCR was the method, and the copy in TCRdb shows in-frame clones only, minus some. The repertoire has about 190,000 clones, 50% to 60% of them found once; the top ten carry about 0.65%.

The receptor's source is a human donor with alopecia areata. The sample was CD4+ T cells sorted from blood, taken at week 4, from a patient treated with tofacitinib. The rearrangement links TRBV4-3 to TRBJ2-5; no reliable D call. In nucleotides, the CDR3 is TGCGCCAGCAGCCAAGAATCCAGCCAAGAGACCCAGTACTTC. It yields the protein CASSQESSQETQYF.